These 9 T cell receptor beta chains were sequenced from one sample in a study of identical twins. TCRdb re-called the 5' RACE reads with MiXCR, one entry per CDR3 protein. The data show around 240,000 distinct CDR3 sequences, around 6.6% seen once. These data were also reused for a study on yellow fever vaccine responses in identical twins.

The specimen was memory (CD45RO+) T cells sorted from blood. These receptors were collected from a woman aged 18-29 years in good health.

This clonotype occurred many times. The chain has TRBV7-8 and TRBJ2-7; possibly TRBD1 or TRBD2 for D (5 bases each). The CDR3 is made up of 15 amino acids. CDR1 SGHVS and CDR2 FQNEAQ come from the germline V gene. V lost 5 bases to trimming and J lost 0 bases, with 14 bases between them. Here the CDR3 reads CASSLRDGPSYEQYF. The DNA for the CDR3 is TGTGCCAGCAGCCTACGGGACGGTCCCTCCTACGAGCAGTACTTC.

The rearrangement links TRBV28 to TRBJ1-5; 10 bases are shared with TRBD1. CDR1 MDHEN and CDR2 SYDVKM come from the germline V gene. Trimming took 8 bases from V and 3 from J; bases not matched to a gene: 10. The CDR3 contains 16 residues. For the CDR3, the DNA is TGTGCCAGCGCGGCCCGACAGGGGGCGAACAATCAGCCCCAGCATTTT. As protein: CASAARQGANNQPQHF.

This clonotype was picked up many times. V usage is TRBV5-1 and J usage is TRBJ2-1; the D gene is possibly TRBD2 (5 bases). The V end was cut by 4 bases, the J end by 7 bases, with 9 bases between. CDR1 is SGHRS, CDR2 YFSETQ, per germline. The CDR3 totals 12 residues. The CDR3 bases are TGCGCCAGCAGCCACACGGGGAATGAGCAGTTCTTC. Protein: CASSHTGNEQFF.

This clonotype was counted only a few times. The rearrangement joins TRBV7-9 to TRBJ2-5; D gene uncertain. The ends were cut back, 5 bases at V and 1 base at J, with 8 bases in the middle. From germline, CDR1 is SEHNR and CDR2 FQNEAQ (reference sequence). This CDR3 is built from 13 residues. CDR3 sequence: CASSPTAQETQYF. The CDR3 nucleotides read TGTGCCAGCAGCCCCACAGCCCAAGAGACCCAGTACTTC. The full variable domain, completed using reference TRBV7-9 and TRBJ2-5, is DTGVSQNPRHKITKRGQNVTFRCDPISEHNRLYWYRQTLGQGPEFLTYFQNEAQLEKSRLLSDRFSAERPKGSFSTLEIQRTEQGDSAMYLCASSPTAQETQYFGPGTRLLVL.

The chain recombines TRBV29-1 with TRBJ2-2; D is ambiguous. CDR1 SQVTM and CDR2 ANQGSEA come from the germline V gene. V was shortened by 5 bases and J by 7 bases, with 11 bases between the two germline ends. There are 12 residues in the CDR3. The CDR3 sequence is CSVSSLVGELFF. For the CDR3, the DNA is TGCAGCGTTAGTTCATTGGTCGGGGAGCTGTTTTTT.

The table lists this clonotype with many counts. The chain carries TRBV12-3 or TRBV12-4 and TRBJ2-7, with D perhaps being TRBD1 or TRBD2 (6 bases each). V lost 4 bases and J 3 bases, leaving 16 bases between the germline ends. The CDR3 consists of 15 residues. This CDR3 reads CASSSPGAEYYEQYV. In DNA form, the CDR3 reads TGTGCCAGCAGTTCCCCGGGGGCAGAATACTACGAGCAGTACGTC.

This clonotype was counted at least ten times. The chain is built from TRBV6-1 and TRBJ1-5, with D hard to call. V was shortened by 4 bases and J by 1 base, with 8 bases between the two germline ends. The germline V gene encodes CDR1 MNHNS and CDR2 SASEGT. The CDR3 sequence is 14 residues long. The CDR3 sequence is CASSGGGSNQPQHF. The CDR3 DNA is TGTGCCAGCAGTGGAGGTGGGAGCAATCAGCCCCAGCATTTT.

This clonotype was counted many times. The CDR3 DNA reads TGTGCCATCAGTGAGACGGCGAGCTCCTACAATGAGCAGTTCTTC. This codes for CAISETASSYNEQFF. The chain links TRBV10-3 to TRBJ2-1, with no clear D. The CDR3 has 15 residues. The germline V gene has CDR1 ENHRY and CDR2 SYGVKD. V lost 2 bases to trimming and J lost 0 bases, with 8 bases between them.

This clonotype was observed at least ten times. The chain joins TRBV15 to TRBJ2-2; tentative D call: TRBD2 (6 bases). The germline gives CDR1 LNHNV, CDR2 YYDKDF (reference sequence). There are 14 residues in the CDR3. Trimming pared 3 bases from V and 8 bases from J, leaving 13 bases between. The CDR3 sequence is CATSSTGTSGELFF. The CDR3 nucleotides read TGTGCCACCAGCAGTACCGGGACTTCAGGGGAGCTGTTTTTT.